Each of the 12 T cell receptor beta chains below was sequenced from the same sample in a study of spatial heterogeneity in lung cancer (dated by TCRdb to 2018 to 2020). The library was obtained by 5' RACE. The sequencer was a NextSeq 500. The public reads were run again by TCRdb, first through fastp at Q25 and then through MiXCR, and only productive beta chains were kept. Every entry covers one CDR3 protein and lists the most common genes and DNA from its rows. The sample table records around 10,000 distinct CDR3 sequences; roughly 3.7% of these occur just once. The ten largest make up approximately 51% of the sample. The time point label corresponds to: sample taken at primary tumor resection. The source was PBMCs, collected at surgery. The origin of the receptors is a female donor with early-stage non-small cell lung cancer.

In its sample, this clonotype was seen a few times. V and J are TRBV5-1 and TRBJ2-7; TRBD2 might be the D (5 bases). The V end lost 2 bases, the J end lost 6 bases, and 12 bases lay between the germline ends. This CDR3 contains 13 residues. Germline V gives CDR1 SGHRS, CDR2 YFSETQ. In DNA form, the CDR3 reads TGCGCCAGCAGCTTTGAGGGTTTGGGCGAGCAGTACTTC. Protein product: CASSFEGLGEQYF.

This clonotype has a count of ten or more. The chain links TRBV7-9 to TRBJ1-6; D gene unclear. CDR1 and CDR2 (germline): SEHNR, FQNEAQ (reference sequence). Trimming pared 8 bases from V and 5 bases from J, leaving 7 bases between. The CDR3 covers 12 residues. The CDR3, as DNA: TGTGCCAGCCGGGTGGATAATTCACCCCTCCACTTT. The encoded protein is CASRVDNSPLHF.

This clonotype has ten or more counts. The CDR3, as DNA: TGTGCCAGCAGCTTAGATCCAGGGGCGACATATGGCTACACCTTC. This codes for CASSLDPGATYGYTF. The chain carries TRBV11-2 and TRBJ1-2; TRBD1 is a possible D gene (6 bases). Trimming stripped 0 bases from V and 5 bases from J, with 13 bases between. The CDR3 loop spans 15 amino acids. CDR1 and CDR2 from the germline V gene are SGHAT and FQNNGV.

This clonotype has just a few counts. The chain links TRBV29-1 to TRBJ2-3; either TRBD1 or TRBD2 may fit D (6 bases each). The CDR3 extends over 14 amino acids. CDR1 and CDR2 (germline): SQVTM, ANQGSEA. Trimming left V 4 bases short and J 1 base short, with 12 bases between. The CDR3 DNA reads as TGCAGCGTTGGAGGGGGGCTGGGCACAGATACGCAGTATTTT. It translates to CSVGGGLGTDTQYF.

This clonotype showed up many times. The V and J genes are TRBV20-1 and TRBJ1-5; no clear D gene. V shed 1 base and J shed 6 bases, with 7 bases lying between them. The length of the CDR3 is 12 residues. CDR1 and CDR2 from the germline V gene are DFQATT and SNEGSKA (reference sequence). Here the CDR3 reads CSARAVGQPQHF. The CDR3 nucleotides read TGCAGTGCTAGAGCGGTTGGTCAGCCCCAGCATTTT.

In the case of this clonotype: This is likely a read error, given that the CDR3 carries no conserved phenylalanine or tryptophan at its end. J is TRBJ2-1 and V is TRBV7-2; D may be TRBD1 or TRBD2 (6 bases each). CDR1 is SGHTA and CDR2 is FQGNSA in the germline V gene. V lost 5 bases, J lost 4 bases, and 15 bases lay in between. The CDR3 contains 15 residues. CDR3 amino acids: CASSQSGASYNEQFL. The CDR3 DNA reads as TGTGCCAGCAGCCAGTCGGGGGCCTCGTACAATGAGCAGTTCTTA.

This clonotype was counted at least ten times. This sequence joins TRBV7-9 and TRBJ2-3; D is possibly TRBD2 (5 bases). Germline V gene sequence: CDR1 SEHNR, CDR2 FQNEAQ (reference sequence). V lost 4 bases and J lost 6, with 11 bases in between. CDR3 length: 13 amino acids. CDR3 sequence reads: CASSYPTTDTQYF. The CDR3 nucleotides read TGTGCCAGCAGCTATCCGACTACGGATACGCAGTATTTT.

This clonotype was counted only a few times. The chain links TRBV12-3 or TRBV12-4 to TRBJ2-1; D remains ambiguous. Between the trimmed V and J ends, which lost 6 bases and 9 bases, there was a span of 12 bases. The CDR3 runs to 12 residues. The CDR3 is CASSSAHLEQFF. CDR3 in DNA: TGTGCCAGCAGCTCCGCTCATCTTGAGCAGTTCTTC.

This clonotype was recorded many times. This rearrangement joins TRBV13 to TRBJ2-5; 11 bases line up with TRBD2. This CDR3 spans 15 amino acids. Germline CDR1 PRHDT, CDR2 FYEKMQ (reference sequence). With 8 bases clipped from V and 3 bases from J, the junction kept 8 bases outside the gene matches. The CDR3 protein is CASARRGLAEETQYF. CDR3 coding DNA: TGTGCCAGCGCCCGGCGGGGACTAGCGGAAGAGACCCAGTACTTC. The full variable domain, its missing parts supplied by reference TRBV13 and TRBJ2-5, is AAGVIQSPRHLIKEKRETATLKCYPIPRHDTVYWYQQGPGQDPQFLISFYEKMQSDKGSIPDRFSAQQFSDYHSELNMSSLELGDSALYFCASARRGLAEETQYFGPGTRLLVL.

The chain employs TRBV27 and TRBJ1-1; D remains unclear. Germline assignment: CDR1 MNHEY and CDR2 SMNVEV (reference sequence). V was clipped by 3 bases and J by 1 base, with 9 bases between them. The CDR3 has 14 amino acids. Written as DNA, the CDR3 is TGTGCCAGCAGTTTTCGTACTCAGAACACTGAAGCTTTCTTT. Protein sequence: CASSFRTQNTEAFF.

This clonotype was seen at least ten times. Here the CDR3 reads CASTGGTGYTF. The CDR3 coding sequence is TGTGCCAGCACCGGAGGGACTGGCTACACCTTC. This sequence joins TRBV3-1 and TRBJ1-2, with D perhaps matching TRBD1 (5 bases). Germline V gene sequence: CDR1 LGHDT, CDR2 YNNKEL (reference sequence). The CDR3 covers 11 residues. The germline V and J ends were trimmed by 7 bases and 7 bases, with 10 bases remaining between them.

In this sample, this clonotype turned up many times. The CDR3 DNA reads TGTGCCAGCAGTTTGACTAGCGGGGGGGCCGACAAGTTCTTC. Translation gives CASSLTSGGADKFF. The rearrangement joins TRBV7-3 to TRBJ2-1, with TRBD2 identical over 14 bases. From germline, CDR1 is SGHTA and CDR2 FQGTGA. CDR3 length: 14 amino acids. With 6 bases clipped from V and 14 bases from J, the junction kept 9 bases outside the gene matches.